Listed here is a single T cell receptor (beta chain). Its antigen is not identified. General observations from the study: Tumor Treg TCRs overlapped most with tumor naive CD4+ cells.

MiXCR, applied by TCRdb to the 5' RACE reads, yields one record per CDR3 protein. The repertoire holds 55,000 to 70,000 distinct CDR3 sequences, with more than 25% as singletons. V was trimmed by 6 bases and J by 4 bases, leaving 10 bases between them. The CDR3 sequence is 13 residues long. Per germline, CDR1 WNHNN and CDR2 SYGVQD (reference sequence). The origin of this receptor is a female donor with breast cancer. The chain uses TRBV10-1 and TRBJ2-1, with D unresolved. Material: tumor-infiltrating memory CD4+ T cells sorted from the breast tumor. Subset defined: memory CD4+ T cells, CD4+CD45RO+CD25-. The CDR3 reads CASSPTRYNEQFF. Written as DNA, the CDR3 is TGCGCCAGCAGCCCAACAAGGTACAATGAGCAGTTCTTC.